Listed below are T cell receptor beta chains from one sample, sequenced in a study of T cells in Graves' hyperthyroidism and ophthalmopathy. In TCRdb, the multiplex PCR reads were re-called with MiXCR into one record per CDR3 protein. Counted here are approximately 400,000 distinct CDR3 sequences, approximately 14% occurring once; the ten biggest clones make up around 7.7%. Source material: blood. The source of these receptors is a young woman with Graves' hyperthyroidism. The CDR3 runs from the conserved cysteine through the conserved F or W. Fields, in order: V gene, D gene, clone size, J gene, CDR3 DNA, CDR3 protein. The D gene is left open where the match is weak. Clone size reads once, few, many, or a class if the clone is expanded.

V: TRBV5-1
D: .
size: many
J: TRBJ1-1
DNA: TGCGCCAGCAGCTTCTGGCCCATGAACACTGAAGCTTTCTTT
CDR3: CASSFWPMNTEAFF

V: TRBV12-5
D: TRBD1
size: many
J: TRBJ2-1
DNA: TGTGCTAGCAAAGCGCCGACAGGGGCAAATGAGCAGTTCTTC
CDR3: CASKAPTGANEQFF

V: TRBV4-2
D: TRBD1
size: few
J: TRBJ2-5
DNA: TGTGCCAGCAGCCAACGGGACAGGGAGACCCAGTACTTC
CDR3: CASSQRDRETQYF

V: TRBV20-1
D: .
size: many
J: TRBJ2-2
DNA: TGCAGTGGAACAAGGGGATACACCGGGGAGCTGTTTTTT
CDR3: CSGTRGYTGELFF

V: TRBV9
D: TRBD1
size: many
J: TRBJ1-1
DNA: TGTGCCAGCAGTTTTCTAGAGGGACAGCCGAACACTGAAGCTTTCTTT
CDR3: CASSFLEGQPNTEAFF

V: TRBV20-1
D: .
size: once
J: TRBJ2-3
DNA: TGCAGTGCTAGAAGGTTAGCAGCCAGCACAGATACGCAGTATTTT
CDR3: CSARRLAASTDTQYF

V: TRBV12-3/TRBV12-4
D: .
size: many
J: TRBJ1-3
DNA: TGTGCCAGCTCCCGGGGTGTAGACACCATATATTTT
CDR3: CASSRGVDTIYF

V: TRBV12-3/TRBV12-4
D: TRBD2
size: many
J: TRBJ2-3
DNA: TGTGCCAGCAGTTTAGCGCGAGCGGGGGGCACAGATACGCAGTATTTT
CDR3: CASSLARAGGTDTQYF

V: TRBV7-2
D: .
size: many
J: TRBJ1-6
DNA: TGTGCCAGCAGCTCCCGACGGGACTCACCCCTCCACTTT
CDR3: CASSSRRDSPLHF

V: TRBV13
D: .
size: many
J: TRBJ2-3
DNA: TGTGCCAGCAGGCGGACAAGCACAGATACGCAGTATTTT
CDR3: CASRRTSTDTQYF

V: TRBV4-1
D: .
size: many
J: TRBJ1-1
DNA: TGCGCCAGCAGCCAATCGTGGGGAAACACTGAAGCTTTCTTT
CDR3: CASSQSWGNTEAFF